Shown below are 16 T cell receptor beta chains from a single sample sequenced in a study of Graves' ophthalmopathy and Graves' hyperthyroidism. Researchers took RNA transcripts and amplified TCR beta CDR3 regions from them. HTBI primers primed a first-round RT-PCR, and a second-round multiplex PCR followed. TCRdb redid the calling of the multiplex PCR reads with MiXCR, one entry per CDR3 protein. The table shows about 400,000 distinct CDR3 sequences, with approximately 15% occurring only once. The sequenced sample was peripheral blood. These receptors all stem from a woman younger than 35 with stable Graves' hyperthyroidism.

This clonotype was counted at least ten times. The V call is TRBV2, the J call TRBJ1-3; no reliable D call. CDR1 is SNHLY and CDR2 is FYNNEI in the germline V gene. CDR3 length equals 12 residues. With 10 bases removed from V and 1 base from J, the gap between germline ends came to 8 bases. The CDR3: CAIRNSGNTIYF. The CDR3 DNA reads as TGTGCCATCCGGAATTCTGGAAACACCATATATTTT.

This clonotype turned up a few times. V usage is TRBV20-1 and J usage is TRBJ1-2; the D gene is possibly TRBD1 (5 bases). Between the trimmed V and J ends, which lost 0 bases and 3 bases, there was a span of 11 bases. The CDR3 is 14 amino acids. Germline V gene sequence: CDR1 DFQATT, CDR2 SNEGSKA (reference sequence). The CDR3 loop is CSAREGSGDYGYTF. CDR3 in DNA: TGCAGTGCTAGAGAAGGCTCGGGGGACTATGGCTACACCTTC.

This clonotype was observed at least ten times. The rearrangement links TRBV24-1 to TRBJ1-5; TRBD1 matches 7 bases. In germline, CDR1 is KGHDR, CDR2 SFDVKD. The V and J ends lost 4 bases and 3 bases, in that order; junction bases with no gene match: 5. CDR3 length: 15 amino acids. Written as DNA, the CDR3 is TGTGCCACCAGTGAGAGGGGGCTTGTCAATCAGCCCCAGCATTTT. This gives the protein CATSERGLVNQPQHF.

This clonotype was observed a few times. At one boundary the junction diverges from the germline segment, which might be a read error. V is TRBV5-1 and J is TRBJ1-5; possibly TRBD1 for D (5 bases). The V gene's germline CDR1 is SGHRS and CDR2 YFSETQ. CDR3 length: 13 amino acids. Here the CDR3 reads CASSLGQGQPKHF. In DNA, the CDR3 is TGCGCCAGCAGCTTGGGTCAGGGTCAGCCCAAGCATTTT.

Ten or more counts support this clonotype. This chain links TRBV7-9 with TRBJ2-5; 7 bases agree with TRBD1. The germline gives CDR1 SEHNR, CDR2 FQNEAQ (reference sequence). This CDR3 spans 14 amino acids. With 4 bases clipped from V and 0 bases from J, the junction kept 2 bases outside the gene matches. CDR3 sequence (DNA): TGTGCCAGCAGCTCGGGACAGTACCAAGAGACCCAGTACTTC. Its translation is CASSSGQYQETQYF.

This clonotype was observed at least ten times. The chain uses TRBV6-1 and TRBJ1-1; D unclear. V was trimmed by 6 bases and J by 8 bases, leaving 10 bases between them. The germline gives CDR1 MNHNS, CDR2 SASEGT. The CDR3 is 11 amino acids. This CDR3 reads CASSPTEEAFF. The DNA of the CDR3 is TGTGCCAGCAGCCCGACGGAAGAAGCTTTCTTT.

This clonotype was seen a handful of times. Because the CDR3 is missing its conserved closing phenylalanine or tryptophan, this is likely a read error. The genes are TRBV12-3 or TRBV12-4 and TRBJ2-4, with D possibly called TRBD1 or TRBD2 (5 bases each). V was cut by 6 bases and J by 6 bases, with 21 bases left in between. The CDR3 sequence is 16 residues long. The CDR3 loop is CASSLRRDLHLNIQYL. DNA for the CDR3: TGTGCCAGCAGCCTCCGTCGGGACCTTCACTTAAACATTCAGTACCTC.

The chain has TRBV15 and TRBJ2-7; tentatively, D is TRBD1 or TRBD2 (5 bases each). V was clipped by 3 bases and J by 1 base, with 16 bases between them. There are 16 residues in the CDR3. CDR1 LNHNV and CDR2 YYDKDF come from the germline V gene (reference sequence). The CDR3 region is CATSRPGTAPSYEQYF. The CDR3 DNA reads TGTGCCACCAGCAGGCCCGGGACGGCCCCATCCTACGAGCAGTACTTC.

This clonotype was picked up many times. The genes are TRBV12-3 or TRBV12-4 and TRBJ1-2; tentative D call: TRBD1 (6 bases). Trimming pared 5 bases from V and 2 bases from J, leaving 18 bases between. This CDR3 comprises 16 residues. The CDR3 DNA sequence: TGTGCCAGCAGTCTTGCGGGCGGGGGCCTGAACTATGGCTACACCTTC. Translation: CASSLAGGGLNYGYTF.

This clonotype was picked up many times. The chain joins TRBV6-1 to TRBJ2-7, with no clear D. Germline assignment: CDR1 MNHNS and CDR2 SASEGT. V gave up 6 bases and J gave up 3 bases, with 12 bases separating them. The CDR3 runs 13 residues. CDR3 nucleotide sequence: TGTGCCAGCAGAGGTCCGGATGTCTACGAGCAGTACTTC. Residues: CASRGPDVYEQYF.

This clonotype was found a few times. The rearrangement links TRBV7-8 to TRBJ1-1; unclear D gene. Trimming pared 3 bases from V and 0 bases from J, leaving 17 bases between. Germline V lookup: CDR1 SGHVS, CDR2 FQNEAQ. The CDR3 runs 17 residues. CDR3 residues: CASSLGGPSSVNTEAFF. CDR3 coding DNA: TGTGCCAGCAGCTTGGGTGGCCCCTCTTCGGTGAACACTGAAGCTTTCTTT.

For this clonotype: A read error may be the cause here, since a much bigger clone is one base away. The J gene is TRBJ1-1, the V gene TRBV7-7, with D tentatively TRBD1 (5 bases). The CDR3 sequence is 13 residues long. Germline CDR1 SSHAT, CDR2 FNYEAQ (reference sequence). CDR3 loop: CASSVRQNTEACF. Written as DNA, the CDR3 is TGTGCTAGCAGCGTCAGACAGAACACTGAAGCTTGCTTT.

This clonotype was detected many times. One end of the junction does not line up with germline, which may come from a read error. The rearrangement links TRBV6-5 to TRBJ2-2; a possible D gene is TRBD2 (6 bases). CDR3 length equals 16 residues. Germline V gene sequence: CDR1 MNHEY, CDR2 SVGAGI. This CDR3 is CASRYSGGPNTGELFF. The CDR3 DNA reads TGTGCCAGCAGGTACTCCGGGGGACCGAACACCGGGGAGCTGTTTTTT.

In its sample, this clonotype was seen a few times. A much larger clone lies a single base off, so this may be a read error. The rearrangement uses TRBV7-9 and TRBJ1-3, with unresolved D. CDR3 length: 15 residues. From germline, CDR1 is SEHNR and CDR2 FQNEAQ (reference sequence). CDR3 in amino acids: CASRLGRNSGNTIYF. CDR3 sequence (DNA): TGTGCCAGCCGCTTGGGCAGAAACTCTGGAAACACCATATATTTT.

This clonotype came up many times. The V and J genes are TRBV7-3 and TRBJ2-7; D ambiguous. CDR1 is SGHTA, CDR2 FQGTGA, per germline. Between the trimmed V and J ends, which lost 2 bases and 2 bases, there was a span of 10 bases. The CDR3 loop spans 14 amino acids. The CDR3 nucleotides are TGTGCCAGCAGCTTATCCAGCGATACCTACGAGCAGTACTTC. This sequence encodes CASSLSSDTYEQYF.

This clonotype was detected many times. J is TRBJ2-7 and V is TRBV6-2 or TRBV6-3; TRBD2 aligns across 7 bases. Germline assignment: CDR1 MNHEY and CDR2 SVGEGT. With 9 bases clipped from V and 1 base from J, the junction kept 6 bases outside the gene matches. CDR3 size: 13 residues. CDR3 sequence: CASGTNPSYEQYF. The CDR3 DNA reads TGTGCCAGTGGGACTAACCCATCCTACGAGCAGTACTTC.